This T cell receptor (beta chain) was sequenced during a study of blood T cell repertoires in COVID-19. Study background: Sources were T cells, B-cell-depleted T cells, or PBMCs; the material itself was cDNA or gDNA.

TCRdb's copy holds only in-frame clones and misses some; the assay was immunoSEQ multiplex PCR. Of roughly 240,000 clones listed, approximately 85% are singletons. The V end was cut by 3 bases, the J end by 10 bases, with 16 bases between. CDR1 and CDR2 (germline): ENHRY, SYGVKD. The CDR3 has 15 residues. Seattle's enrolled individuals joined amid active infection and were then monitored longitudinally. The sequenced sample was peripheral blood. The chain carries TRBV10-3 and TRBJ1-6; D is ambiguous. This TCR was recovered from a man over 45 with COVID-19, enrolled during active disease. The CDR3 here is CAISDQASGTSPLHF. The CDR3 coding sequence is TGTGCCATCAGTGACCAAGCCAGCGGAACATCACCCCTCCACTTT.